The rows below give T cell receptor beta chains drawn from one sample of a study of cytomegalovirus exposure and HLA in healthy donors. Sequencing was performed with immunoSEQ multiplex PCR; in TCRdb, only in-frame clones are kept and a portion is missing. The data show 150,000 to 200,000 clones, with over 70% seen just once and about 1.3% held by the top ten. The specimen sequenced was PBMCs. The receptor set was obtained from a woman in her 30s in good health and CMV-seronegative. The CDR3 runs from the conserved cysteine through the conserved F or W. Each record gives: V gene, D gene, clone size, J gene, CDR3 protein, CDR3 DNA. D genes are given only for firm matches. Size values are once, few and many counts, or a class for expanded clones, and some rows have none.

TRBV5-4	TRBD1	-	TRBJ1-2	CASTPRRDRDYGYTF	TGTGCCAGCACCCCCCGTCGGGACAGAGATTATGGCTACACCTTC
TRBV28	TRBD1	-	TRBJ1-2	CASIPQGATNYGYTF	TGTGCCAGCATCCCTCAGGGGGCGACTAACTATGGCTACACCTTC
TRBV7-2	-	-	TRBJ1-2	CASSPFWQGGDGYTF	TGTGCCAGCAGCCCCTTCTGGCAGGGCGGGGATGGCTACACCTTC
TRBV5-1	TRBD1	-	TRBJ2-1	CASSLGRGTGDNEQFF	TGCGCCAGCAGCCTTGGCCGGGGGACAGGGGACAATGAGCAGTTCTTC
TRBV5-1	-	once	TRBJ1-1	CASSSTPGDNTEAFF	TGCGCCAGCAGCTCCACGCCAGGGGATAACACTGAAGCTTTCTTT
TRBV5-1	-	-	TRBJ1-1	CASSLGATGMNTEAFF	TGCGCCAGCAGCTTGGGGGCTACAGGTATGAACACTGAAGCTTTCTTT
TRBV7-9	-	once	TRBJ1-2	CASSLVGGYGYTF	TGTGCCAGCAGCTTAGTAGGGGGCTATGGCTACACCTTC
TRBV29-1	-	-	TRBJ2-1	CSVESLNEQFF	TGCAGCGTTGAGAGCCTCAATGAGCAGTTCTTC
TRBV11-3	TRBD2	-	TRBJ2-3	CASSHRTSGADTQYF	TGTGCCAGCAGCCACCGGACTAGCGGGGCGGATACGCAGTATTTT
TRBV6-4	TRBD2	-	TRBJ2-3	CASSASPPGGGTDTQYF	TGTGCCAGCAGTGCCTCCCCTCCGGGGGGGGGCACAGATACGCAGTATTTT
TRBV6-5	-	-	TRBJ1-5	CASSYDRPQHF	TGTGCCAGCAGTTACGACAGGCCCCAGCATTTT
TRBV30	-	-	TRBJ1-1	CAWSVTGMNTEAFF	TGTGCCTGGAGTGTAACGGGTATGAACACTGAAGCTTTCTTT
TRBV5-4	TRBD1	-	TRBJ1-2	CASSFKGQGSTWTF	TGTGCCAGCAGCTTTAAGGGACAGGGATCGACGTGGACCTTC
TRBV19	-	-	TRBJ1-2	CASSIQEGNYGYTF	TGTGCCAGTAGTATACAGGAGGGCAACTATGGCTACACCTTC
TRBV11-2	TRBD1	once	TRBJ1-2	CASSAGQGYGYTF	TGTGCCAGCAGCGCGGGACAGGGCTATGGCTACACCTTC
TRBV19	-	-	TRBJ1-5	CASSIMGGSNQPQHF	TGTGCCAGTAGTATAATGGGAGGGTCTAATCAGCCCCAGCATTTT
TRBV25-1	TRBD1	-	TRBJ1-3	CASHPTGPGNTIYF	TGTGCCAGCCATCCGACAGGGCCTGGAAACACCATATATTTT
TRBV5-1	TRBD1	-	TRBJ1-2	CASGQRTGDGYTF	TGCGCCAGCGGCCAAAGGACAGGGGATGGCTACACCTTC
TRBV4-1	TRBD1	few	TRBJ1-6	CASSHRTGGDYNSPLHF	TGCGCCAGCAGCCATCGGACAGGGGGAGACTATAATTCACCCCTCCACTTT
TRBV28	TRBD1	-	TRBJ1-2	CASSYGQGRGYSYGYTF	TGTGCCAGCAGCTACGGACAGGGAAGGGGGTATTCCTATGGCTACACCTTC
TRBV27	TRBD1	once	TRBJ2-2	CASSLWTGGRLGELFF	TGTGCCAGCAGTTTATGGACAGGGGGCAGGTTAGGGGAGCTGTTTTTT
TRBV6-5	TRBD1	once	TRBJ2-2	CASSYDRVAGELFF	TGTGCCAGCAGTTACGACAGGGTAGCCGGGGAGCTGTTTTTT
TRBV5-1	-	-	TRBJ1-1	CASSLGQTNTEAFF	TGCGCCAGCAGTCTAGGACAGACGAACACTGAAGCTTTCTTT
TRBV20-1	-	-	TRBJ1-5	CSARHDMAQHF	TGCAGTGCTAGACACGACATGGCCCAGCATTTT
TRBV6-5	TRBD2	-	TRBJ2-7	CASSPLVSREDEQYF	TGTGCCAGCAGCCCGCTTGTCTCTCGGGAGGACGAGCAGTACTTC
TRBV2	-	-	TRBJ1-2	CASSDHGGNGGYTF	TGTGCCAGCAGTGATCATGGGGGGAACGGAGGCTACACCTTC
TRBV29-1	-	-	TRBJ2-3	CSVTGSDTQYF	TGCAGCGTTACAGGGTCAGATACGCAGTATTTT